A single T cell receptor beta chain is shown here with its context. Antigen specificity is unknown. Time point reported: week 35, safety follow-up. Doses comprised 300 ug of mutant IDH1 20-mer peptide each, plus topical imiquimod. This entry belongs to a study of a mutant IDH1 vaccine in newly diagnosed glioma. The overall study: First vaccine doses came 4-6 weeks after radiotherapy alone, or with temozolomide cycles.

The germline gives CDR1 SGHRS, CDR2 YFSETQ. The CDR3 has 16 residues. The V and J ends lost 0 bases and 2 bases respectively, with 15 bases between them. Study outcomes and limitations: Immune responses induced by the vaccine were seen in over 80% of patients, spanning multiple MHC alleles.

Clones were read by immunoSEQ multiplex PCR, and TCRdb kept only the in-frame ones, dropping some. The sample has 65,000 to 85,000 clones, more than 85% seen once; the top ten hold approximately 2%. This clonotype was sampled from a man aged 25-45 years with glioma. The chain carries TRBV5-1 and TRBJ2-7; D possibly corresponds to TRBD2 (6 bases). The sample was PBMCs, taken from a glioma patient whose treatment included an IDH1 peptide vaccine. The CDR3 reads CASSLGGGTSTYEQYF. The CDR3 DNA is TGCGCCAGCAGCTTGGGAGGCGGGACGTCTACCTACGAGCAGTACTTC.